The source of this TCR beta chain is a study of blood T cell repertoires in COVID-19. There are 14 residues in the CDR3. The trim removed 6 bases at V and 1 base at J, leaving 3 bases unmatched. The germline V gene has CDR1 MNHEY and CDR2 SVGAGI. Only in-frame clones appear in the TCRdb table, and some are missing; sequencing was by immunoSEQ multiplex PCR. The sample consists of over 75,000 clones, about 80% of them appearing once. The V call is TRBV6-5, the J call TRBJ2-1, with 7 bases fitting TRBD2. Sequencing input: peripheral blood. This TCR was recovered from a human donor in a cohort sampled during active COVID-19. CDR3 sequence (DNA): TGTGCCAGCAGAACTAGCGCGTCCTACAATGAGCAGTTCTTC. This gives the protein CASRTSASYNEQFF.